These 18 T cell receptor beta chains were sequenced from one sample in a study of T cell repertoires and HLA-DP antigens. Profiled with immunoSEQ multiplex PCR; TCRdb holds only in-frame clones, not every one. In the table there are roughly 120,000 clones, 80% to 95% of which are singletons. No antigens are known for them. Sequencing was done on a sample of CD4+ T cells from PBMCs. Every receptor here comes from a woman between 18 and 30 years old in good health and CMV-seronegative.

This rearrangement joins TRBV5-1 to TRBJ1-1, with 9 bases matching TRBD1. CDR3 length equals 14 residues. J was trimmed by 9 bases and V by 0 bases; bases with no gene match: 6. CDR1 and CDR2 from the germline V gene are SGHRS and YFSETQ. The CDR3, as DNA: TGCGCCAGCAGCTTGGCCACAGGGGGCCCCAAAGCTTTCTTT. Its protein is CASSLATGGPKAFF. Combining the CDR3 with reference TRBV5-1 and TRBJ1-1 gives the whole variable domain KAGVTQTPRYLIKTRGQQVTLSCSPISGHRSVSWYQQTPGQGLQFLFEYFSETQRNKGNFPGRFSGRQFSNSRSEMNVSTLELGDSALYLCASSLATGGPKAFFGQGTRLTVV.

This chain links TRBV6-6 with TRBJ2-1; maybe TRBD1 (6 bases). Germline V gene data show CDR1 as MNHNY and CDR2 as SVGAGI (reference sequence). There are 15 residues in the CDR3. V dropped 2 bases and J dropped 0 bases, with 8 bases sitting between them. The CDR3 region has the DNA TGTGCCAGCAGTTACGAGGGGGTCTCCTACAATGAGCAGTTCTTC. Translation: CASSYEGVSYNEQFF.

The rearrangement links TRBV5-1 to TRBJ2-3, with 14 bases lining up with TRBD2. This CDR3 is built from 20 residues. Per the germline V gene, CDR1 is SGHRS and CDR2 is YFSETQ. V was pared by 0 bases and J by 3 bases, with 12 bases of the junction left unmatched. For the CDR3, the DNA is TGCGCCAGCAGCTTGGCCTTCAGGGGACTAGCGGGAGTGTTGACAGATACGCAGTATTTT. Translated: CASSLAFRGLAGVLTDTQYF.

V and J are TRBV11-1 and TRBJ2-1, with 8 bases fitting TRBD1. The V gene end was trimmed by 6 bases and the J gene end by 9 bases; junction bases not matched to a gene: 4. Looked up from germline, CDR1 is SGHAT and CDR2 is FQDESV (reference sequence). The CDR3 has 12 residues. CDR3 protein: CASRGQGGEQFF. CDR3 nucleotides: TGTGCCAGCAGAGGACAGGGAGGTGAGCAGTTCTTC.

In its sample, this clone was seen once. The V and J genes are TRBV29-1 and TRBJ2-5, with 12 positions matching TRBD2. V lost 3 bases, J lost 4 bases, and 6 bases stayed unmatched. This CDR3 is 15 amino acids long. Germline CDR1 is SQVTM and CDR2 is ANQGSEA. The CDR3 sequence is CSVDRASGGGETQYF. In DNA form, the CDR3 reads TGCAGCGTTGATCGGGCTAGCGGGGGGGGAGAGACCCAGTACTTC.

This clone has just one count. V usage is TRBV18 and J usage is TRBJ1-1; 7 positions match TRBD1. The length of the CDR3 is 14 residues. Germline V gene sequence: CDR1 KGHSH, CDR2 LQKENI. V trimming: 6 bases; J trimming: 4 bases; junction bases outside the gene matches: 8. CDR3 sequence reads: CASSRNTGATEAFF. CDR3 DNA: TGTGCCAGCTCTCGAAATACAGGGGCCACTGAAGCTTTCTTT.

The chain combines TRBV21-1 with TRBJ2-6; the table's D gene call, TRBD2, was not cross checked with the DNA. TRBV21-1 is described as a pseudogene. The CDR3 totals 16 residues. CDR3 region: CASPGGDLSGANVLTF. The DNA of the CDR3 is TGTGCCTCCCCCGGGGGGGATCTCTCTGGGGCCAACGTCCTGACTTTC.

V usage is TRBV7-9 and J usage is TRBJ1-4; D possibly corresponds to TRBD1 (6 bases). The CDR3 consists of 16 residues. Germline CDR1 is SEHNR and CDR2 is FQNEAQ (reference sequence). Trimming left V 2 bases short and J 7 bases short, with 17 bases between. The CDR3 spells CASSLNMWGQVEKLFF. The CDR3 DNA sequence: TGTGCCAGCAGCTTAAATATGTGGGGGCAAGTTGAAAAACTGTTTTTT.

V is TRBV2 and J is TRBJ2-2; unclear D gene. The CDR3 has 14 amino acids. The V and J ends lost 6 bases and 8 bases respectively, with 16 bases between them. CDR1 and CDR2 (germline): SNHLY, FYNNEI. CDR3 in amino acids: CASRPAFIPGELFF. The CDR3 DNA reads TGTGCCAGCAGACCCGCCTTTATTCCGGGGGAGCTGTTTTTT.

V gene TRBV4-1 combines with J gene TRBJ2-1, with a possible D match to TRBD2 (6 bases). The CDR3 contains 17 residues. Per the germline V gene, CDR1 is MGHRA and CDR2 is YSYEKL. V lost 4 bases and J 8 bases, leaving 24 bases between the germline ends. The CDR3 here is CASSRSGGRKAGDEQFF. For the CDR3, the DNA is TGCGCCAGCAGCCGATCAGGAGGGAGAAAGGCCGGCGATGAGCAGTTCTTC.

CDR3 sequence (DNA): TGCGCCAGCAGTCCCACTTCTAGCACAGATACGCAGTATTTT. Protein sequence: CASSPTSSTDTQYF. V is TRBV5-1 and J is TRBJ2-3; no clear D gene. Deletions cut 5 bases from V and 0 bases from J, with 10 bases between. Germline CDR1 reads SGHRS; CDR2 reads YFSETQ. The CDR3 loop spans 14 amino acids.

The chain links TRBV5-4 to TRBJ2-1, with TRBD1 matching over 9 bases. The CDR3 covers 17 residues. V shed 2 bases and J 0 bases; nucleotides not matched to a gene: 6. Germline V gene lookup returns CDR1 SGHNT and CDR2 YYREEE (reference sequence). In DNA form, the CDR3 reads TGTGCCAGCAGCTTTCACAGGGGGCGAGCCTCCTACAATGAGCAGTTCTTC. Translation gives CASSFHRGRASYNEQFF.

The gene calls are TRBV5-1 and TRBJ2-3; 12 nucleotides line up with TRBD2. Germline values: CDR1 SGHRS, CDR2 YFSETQ. Trimming at V came to 4 bases and at J to 2 bases, leaving 5 bases not matched to a gene. The CDR3 is made up of 16 amino acids. CDR3 in DNA: TGCGCCAGCAGCCCCGGACTAGCGGGGTTCACAGATACGCAGTATTTT. Translated, it gives CASSPGLAGFTDTQYF.

This chain connects TRBV18 to TRBJ1-1; D gene ambiguous. Germline lookup yields CDR1 KGHSH and CDR2 LQKENI. This CDR3 is 13 amino acids long. The V gene lost 2 bases and the J gene lost 2 bases, with 6 bases spanning the gap. CDR3 residues: CASSPGRNTEAFF. CDR3 sequence (DNA): TGTGCCAGCTCACCAGGGCGAAACACTGAAGCTTTCTTT. The full variable domain, in which reference TRBV18 and TRBJ1-1 provide the parts outside the CDR3, is NAGVMQNPRHLVRRRGQEARLRCSPMKGHSHVYWYRQLPEEGLKFMVYLQKENIIDESGMPKERFSAEFPKEGPSILRIQQVVRGDSAAYFCASSPGRNTEAFFGQGTRLTVV.

This sequence joins TRBV28 and TRBJ1-2, with no clear D. Germline V lookup: CDR1 MDHEN, CDR2 SYDVKM. The CDR3 loop spans 15 amino acids. V lost 3 bases and J lost 3, with 14 bases in between. As DNA, the CDR3 is TGTGCCAGCAGTTTTGAAGATCGGGGATACTATGGCTACACCTTC. Amino acid sequence: CASSFEDRGYYGYTF.

The chain recombines TRBV6-5 with TRBJ2-1; 7 bases are shared with TRBD1. The CDR3 has 11 amino acids. V was clipped by 10 bases and J by 7 bases; unmatched bases: 4. Germline V lookup: CDR1 MNHEY, CDR2 SVGAGI. CDR3 residues: CATTQGNEQFF. Here the CDR3 DNA reads TGTGCCACCACACAGGGGAATGAGCAGTTCTTC.

This sequence joins TRBV28 and TRBJ2-7; D may match TRBD1 or TRBD2 (5 bases each). Trimming took off 6 bases at V and 7 bases at J, with 10 bases between the two ends. Germline assignment: CDR1 MDHEN and CDR2 SYDVKM. The length of the CDR3 is 11 residues. The DNA of the CDR3 is TGTGCCAGCAGATCATGGGGGGAGCAGTACGTC. It codes for CASRSWGEQYV.

This clone was recorded only once. The chain recombines TRBV5-1 with TRBJ1-1; 12 bases agree with TRBD1. The J segment lost 3 bases and the V segment lost 4 bases, leaving 7 bases of the junction unmatched. Germline V gives CDR1 SGHRS, CDR2 YFSETQ. This CDR3 comprises 16 residues. The CDR3 sequence is CASSQGQGAKDTEAFF. The CDR3 nucleotides read TGCGCCAGCAGCCAGGGACAGGGGGCAAAGGACACTGAAGCTTTCTTT.